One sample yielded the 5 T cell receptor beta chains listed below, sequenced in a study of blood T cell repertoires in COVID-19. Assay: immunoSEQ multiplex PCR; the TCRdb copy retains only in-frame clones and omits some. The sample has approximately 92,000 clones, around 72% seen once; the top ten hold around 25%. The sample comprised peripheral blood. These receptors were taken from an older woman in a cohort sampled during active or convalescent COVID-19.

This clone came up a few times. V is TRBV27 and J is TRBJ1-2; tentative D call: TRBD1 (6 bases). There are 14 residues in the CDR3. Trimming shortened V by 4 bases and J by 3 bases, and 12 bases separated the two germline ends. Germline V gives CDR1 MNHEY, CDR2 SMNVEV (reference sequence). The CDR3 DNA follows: TGTGCCAGCAGTTCGACAGGTCTGGACTATGGCTACACCTTC. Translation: CASSSTGLDYGYTF.

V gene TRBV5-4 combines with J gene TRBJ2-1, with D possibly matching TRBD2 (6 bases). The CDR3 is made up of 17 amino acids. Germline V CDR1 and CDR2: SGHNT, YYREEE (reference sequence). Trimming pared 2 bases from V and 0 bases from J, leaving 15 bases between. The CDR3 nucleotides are TGTGCCAGCAGCTTCAGCGGGTTTATTAGCTCCTACAATGAGCAGTTCTTC. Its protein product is CASSFSGFISSYNEQFF.

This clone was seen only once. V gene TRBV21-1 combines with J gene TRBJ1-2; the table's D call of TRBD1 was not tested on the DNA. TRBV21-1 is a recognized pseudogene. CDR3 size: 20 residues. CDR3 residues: CASSKEVGHPGQLANYGYTF. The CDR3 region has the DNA TGTGCCAGCAGCAAGGAAGTCGGACACCCCGGGCAGTTAGCTAACTATGGCTACACCTTC.

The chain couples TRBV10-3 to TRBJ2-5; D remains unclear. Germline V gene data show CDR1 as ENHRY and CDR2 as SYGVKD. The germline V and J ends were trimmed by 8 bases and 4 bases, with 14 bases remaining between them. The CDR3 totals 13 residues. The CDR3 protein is CAIATGFGETQYF. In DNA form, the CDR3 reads TGTGCCATCGCAACGGGTTTTGGAGAGACCCAGTACTTC.

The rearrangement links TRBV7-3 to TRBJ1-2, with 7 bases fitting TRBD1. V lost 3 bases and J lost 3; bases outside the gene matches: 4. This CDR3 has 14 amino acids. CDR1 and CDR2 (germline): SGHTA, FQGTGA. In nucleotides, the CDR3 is TGTGCCAGCAGCTTGACAGGGAGTGACTATGGCTACACCTTC. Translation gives CASSLTGSDYGYTF.